Each of the 13 T cell receptor beta chains below was sequenced from the same sample in a study of blood T cell repertoires in COVID-19. Here immunoSEQ multiplex PCR was the method, and the copy in TCRdb shows in-frame clones only, minus some. The repertoire consists of approximately 230,000 clones, with about 80% occurring once and the leading ten covering over 12%. Sequenced material: PBMCs or T cells enriched from blood (not recorded which). The receptors were sampled from a middle-aged man who had recovered from COVID-19.

The chain couples TRBV30 to TRBJ2-3; the D gene is possibly TRBD2 (6 bases). From germline, CDR1 is GTSNPN and CDR2 SVGIG (reference sequence). V lost 0 bases, J lost 0 bases, and 10 bases lay in between. The CDR3 is 15 amino acids. The CDR3 DNA follows: TGTGCCTGGAGTGTACCCGGGACTAGCACAGATACGCAGTATTTT. Translation gives CAWSVPGTSTDTQYF.

V and J are TRBV19 and TRBJ1-2, with TRBD1 as a possible D gene (5 bases). Trimming cost V 5 bases and J 4 bases, with 20 bases left between them. CDR3 length equals 16 residues. Looked up from germline, CDR1 is LNHDA and CDR2 is SQIVND (reference sequence). DNA for the CDR3: TGTGCCAGTAGTCCACCCCGGGAGGGGCTAGGCTATGGCTACACCTTC. Translated, it gives CASSPPREGLGYGYTF.

The gene calls are TRBV7-2 and TRBJ1-5; no reliable D call. The CDR3 is made up of 14 amino acids. V gave up 4 bases and J gave up 3 bases, with 10 bases separating them. From germline, CDR1 is SGHTA and CDR2 FQGNSA. The DNA of the CDR3 is TGTGCCAGCAGCTCTAGTCTAACCAATCAGCCCCAGCATTTT. Its translation is CASSSSLTNQPQHF.

The V call is TRBV2, the J call TRBJ2-5, with 7 bases aligning to TRBD1. This CDR3 is built from 13 residues. CDR1 is SNHLY, CDR2 FYNNEI, per germline. The trim removed 5 bases at V and 5 bases at J, leaving 5 bases unmatched. In nucleotides, the CDR3 is TGTGCCAGCAGTTCCACAGGGGTCGAGACCCAGTACTTC. It translates to CASSSTGVETQYF.

The chain carries TRBV13 and TRBJ2-5; no firm D call. Germline V CDR1 and CDR2: PRHDT, FYEKMQ (reference sequence). The germline V and J ends were trimmed by 2 bases and 5 bases, with 12 bases remaining between them. The length of the CDR3 is 14 residues. This CDR3 reads CASSLTPTEETQYF. The CDR3 bases are TGTGCCAGCAGCTTAACTCCCACGGAGGAGACCCAGTACTTC.

This clone was observed a single time. The rearrangement joins TRBV9 to TRBJ1-1; perhaps TRBD1 as D (6 bases). From germline, CDR1 is SGDLS and CDR2 YYNGEE. With 8 bases removed from V and 1 base from J, the gap between germline ends came to 15 bases. The CDR3 has 14 amino acids. CDR3 sequence: CASRRGGANTEAFF. The CDR3 DNA is TGTGCCAGTAGGAGGGGGGGAGCGAACACTGAAGCTTTCTTT.

The J gene is TRBJ2-5, the V gene TRBV12-5, with D possibly TRBD1 on 5 matching bases. This CDR3 comprises 13 residues. The V and J ends lost 6 bases and 2 bases respectively, with 10 bases between them. Germline-derived CDR1 and CDR2 are LGHNT and FRNRAP. CDR3 nucleotide sequence: TGTGCTAGTGGAAAGGGGCCACAAGAGACCCAGTACTTC. Translated: CASGKGPQETQYF.

The chain couples TRBV9 to TRBJ2-3; 10 bases match TRBD2. J lost 5 bases, V lost 7 bases, and 7 bases had no gene match. CDR3 size: 14 residues. CDR1 is SGDLS, CDR2 YYNGEE, per germline. The CDR3 sequence is CASCSSGGRDTQYF. The CDR3 DNA reads as TGTGCCAGCTGCTCTAGCGGGGGCAGAGATACGCAGTATTTT.

This clone was seen only once. This chain joins TRBV9 and TRBJ2-2, with a possible D match to TRBD2 (5 bases). With 3 bases removed from V and 2 bases from J, the gap between germline ends came to 20 bases. The CDR3 is 18 amino acids. Germline assignment: CDR1 SGDLS and CDR2 YYNGEE. CDR3 DNA: TGTGCCAGCAGCGGTAGCCCCCTCGGCGGACTCAACACCGGGGAGCTGTTTTTT. Protein: CASSGSPLGGLNTGELFF.

CDR3 amino acids: CASSSGVVTDTQYF. CDR3 bases: TGTGCCAGCAGTTCAGGGGTAGTCACAGATACGCAGTATTTT. This rearrangement joins TRBV2 to TRBJ2-3; D might be TRBD1 (6 bases). CDR1 is SNHLY, CDR2 FYNNEI, per germline. Trimming removed 5 bases at V and 2 bases at J, with 11 bases between. The CDR3 loop spans 14 amino acids.

This chain connects TRBV2 to TRBJ2-7; weak D call: TRBD2 (5 bases). The ends were cut back, 4 bases at V and 9 bases at J, with 7 bases in the middle. The CDR3 extends over 10 amino acids. CDR1 SNHLY and CDR2 FYNNEI come from the germline V gene. CDR3: CASSVGGQYF. The CDR3 DNA follows: TGTGCCAGCAGTGTTGGAGGGCAGTACTTC.

This clone appeared a single time. The chain carries TRBV4-3 and TRBJ1-6, with D uncertain. V was shortened by 4 bases and J by 0 bases, with 10 bases between the two germline ends. CDR1 and CDR2 from the germline V gene are LGHNA and YSLEER. The CDR3 contains 16 residues. DNA of the CDR3: TGCGCCAGCAGCCTAGACCCGCGCTCCTATAATTCACCCCTCCACTTT. Translated, it gives CASSLDPRSYNSPLHF.

This clone appeared a single time. The rearrangement links TRBV4-1 to TRBJ1-6, with TRBD1 as a possible D gene (5 bases). The CDR3 runs to 17 residues. V dropped 1 base and J dropped 4 bases, with 14 bases sitting between them. Looked up from germline, CDR1 is MGHRA and CDR2 is YSYEKL. The CDR3 is CASSQGSGGDYNSPLHF. CDR3 sequence (DNA): TGCGCCAGCAGCCAAGGTTCCGGGGGAGATTATAATTCACCCCTCCACTTT.